This T cell receptor beta chain was sequenced during a study of blood T cell repertoires in COVID-19. Study-wide background: From the United States, Italy and Spain came samples of acute and convalescent COVID-19. Nucleic acid was either cDNA or gDNA, and it came from T cells, B-cell-depleted T cells, or PBMCs.

In the source study's methods: Counts of nucleated cells, estimated from reference gene primer amplification, were obtained. Sequenced by immunoSEQ multiplex PCR; TCRdb stores in-frame clones only, minus some. V, J and clone size are those of that table, while D and trimming were read from the DNA. The sample includes fewer than 250,000 clones, 80% to 90% seen only once; the top ten take roughly 4.2%. J was trimmed by 3 bases and V by 5 bases; bases with no gene match: 6. CDR1 and CDR2 from the germline V gene are KGHSH and LQKENI. The CDR3 has 14 residues. This chain joins TRBV18 and TRBJ1-1, with 7 nucleotides matching TRBD1. The origin of this receptor is a man aged 50-59 years with acute or convalescent COVID-19. Sequencing was done on a sample of peripheral blood. The CDR3 DNA reads as TGTGCCAGCTCAGCCCGGGACAGTTACACTGAAGCTTTCTTT. Amino acids: CASSARDSYTEAFF.